This TCR beta chain was identified during a study of coeliac disease. Study-level background: High-resolution HLA typing was lacking; TRBV7-2 bias was queried instead. Overall study findings and caveats: In active celiac disease, intraepithelial and lamina propria TRB and TRG repertoires were less clonal than controls. TRB repertoires were largely private, with most amino acid sequences found in only one sample.

TCRdb's copy holds only in-frame clones and misses some; the assay was immunoSEQ multiplex PCR. The table records 3,000 to 4,000 clones, approximately 70% of them present only once. To note about this clone: Its target is unknown.

CDR1 and CDR2 (germline): SGHVS, FQNEAQ. Trimming removed 2 bases from V and 0 bases from J, with 8 bases in between. This CDR3 comprises 16 residues. Sequencing input: intraepithelial lymphocytes from the gut. The rearrangement links TRBV7-8 to TRBJ1-6, with D uncertain. The source of this sequence is a woman aged 60-75 years with active celiac disease. CDR3 coding DNA: TGTGCCAGCAGCTTACAGGCGAGCTCCTATAATTCACCCCTCCACTTT. This sequence encodes CASSLQASSYNSPLHF.